This T cell receptor (beta chain) was recovered during a study of T cells in Graves' hyperthyroidism and ophthalmopathy. Per germline, CDR1 DFQATT and CDR2 SNEGSKA (reference sequence). Trimming stripped 3 bases from V and 9 bases from J, with 17 bases between. The CDR3 has 13 amino acids. A note on this clonotype: Its antigen is unknown.

RNA transcripts gave rise to amplified TCR beta CDR3 regions. TCR CDR3 regions were first amplified by RT-PCR with HTBI primers. Each CDR3 protein is one row after TCRdb ran MiXCR on the multiplex PCR reads. Here the sample spans around 620,000 distinct CDR3 sequences, roughly 46% being singletons. Diagnoses were established using clinical symptoms, serum thyroxine and TRAb, thyroid ultrasound and orbital computed tomography. General observations from the study: Stable hyperthyroidism was separated from ophthalmopathy by a model based on 13 V-J features. Blood also carried most thyroid clonotypes expanded above 0.001.

This clonotype was sampled from an adult woman with Graves' disease, either hyperthyroidism or ophthalmopathy (not recorded which). The sample comprised peripheral blood or thyroid tissue (not recorded which). The gene calls are TRBV20-1 and TRBJ2-5, with D possibly matching TRBD1 (6 bases). This chain's CDR3 is CSARDSFLRPQYF. CDR3 DNA: TGCAGTGCTAGGGACAGCTTCCTGCGGCCCCAGTACTTC.